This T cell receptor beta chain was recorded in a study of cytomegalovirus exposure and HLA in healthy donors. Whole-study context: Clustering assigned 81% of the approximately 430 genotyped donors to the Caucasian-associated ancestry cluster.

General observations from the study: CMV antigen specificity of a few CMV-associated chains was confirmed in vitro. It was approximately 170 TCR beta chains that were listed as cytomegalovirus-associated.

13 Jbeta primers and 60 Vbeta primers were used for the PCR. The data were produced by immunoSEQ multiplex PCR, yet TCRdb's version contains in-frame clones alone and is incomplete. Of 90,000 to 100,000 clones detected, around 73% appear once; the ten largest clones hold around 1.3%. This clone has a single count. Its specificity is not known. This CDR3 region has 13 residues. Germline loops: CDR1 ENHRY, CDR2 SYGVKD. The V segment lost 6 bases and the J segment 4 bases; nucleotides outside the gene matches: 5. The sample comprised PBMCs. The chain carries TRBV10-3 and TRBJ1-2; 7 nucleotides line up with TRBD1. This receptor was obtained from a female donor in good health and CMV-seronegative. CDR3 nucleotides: TGTGCCATCAGCTCCGGGACAGTCTATGGCTACACCTTC. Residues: CAISSGTVYGYTF.